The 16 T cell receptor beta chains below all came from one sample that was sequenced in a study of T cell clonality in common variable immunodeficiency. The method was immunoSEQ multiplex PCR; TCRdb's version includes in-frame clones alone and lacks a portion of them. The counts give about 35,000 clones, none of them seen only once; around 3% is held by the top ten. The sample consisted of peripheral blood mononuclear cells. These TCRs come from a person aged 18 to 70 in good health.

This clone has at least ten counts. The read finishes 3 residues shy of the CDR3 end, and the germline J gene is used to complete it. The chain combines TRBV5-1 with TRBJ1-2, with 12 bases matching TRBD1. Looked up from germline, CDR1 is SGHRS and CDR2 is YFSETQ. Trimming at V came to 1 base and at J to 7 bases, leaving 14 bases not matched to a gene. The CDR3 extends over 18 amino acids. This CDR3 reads CASSLMLMGQGASGGYTF. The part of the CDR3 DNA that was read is TGCGCCAGCAGCTTGATGCTGATGGGACAGGGGGCCTCGGGTGGC.

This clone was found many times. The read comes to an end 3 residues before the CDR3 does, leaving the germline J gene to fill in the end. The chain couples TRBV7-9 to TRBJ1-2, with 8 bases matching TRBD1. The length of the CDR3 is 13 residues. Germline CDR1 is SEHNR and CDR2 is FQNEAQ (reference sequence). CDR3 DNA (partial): TGTGCCAGCAGCCAGGCCCAGGGGGCGGGC. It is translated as CASSQAQGAG. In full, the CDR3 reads CASSQAQGAGYTF.

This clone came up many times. The sequenced CDR3 bases are TGCGCCAGCAGCGATAGCGGGACTAGCTACAATGAG. It is translated as CASSDSGTSYNE. The full CDR3 is CASSDSGTSYNEQFF. This chain joins TRBV5-1 and TRBJ2-1; 8 positions match TRBD2. The CDR3 extends 3 residues past the end of the read, so its final part is completed from the germline J gene. The CDR3 length is 15 residues. Unmatched junction bases numbered 6, after V lost 4 bases and J lost 3 bases. Germline V CDR1 and CDR2: SGHRS, YFSETQ.

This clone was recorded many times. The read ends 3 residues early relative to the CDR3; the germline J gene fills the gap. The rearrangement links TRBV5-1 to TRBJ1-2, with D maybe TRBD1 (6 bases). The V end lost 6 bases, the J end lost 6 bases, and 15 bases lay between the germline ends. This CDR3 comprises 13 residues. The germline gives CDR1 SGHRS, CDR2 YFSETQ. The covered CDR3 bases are TGCGCCAGCACATGGGGGGGCTCGGATGGC. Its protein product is CASTWGGSDG. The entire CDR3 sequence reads CASTWGGSDGYTF.

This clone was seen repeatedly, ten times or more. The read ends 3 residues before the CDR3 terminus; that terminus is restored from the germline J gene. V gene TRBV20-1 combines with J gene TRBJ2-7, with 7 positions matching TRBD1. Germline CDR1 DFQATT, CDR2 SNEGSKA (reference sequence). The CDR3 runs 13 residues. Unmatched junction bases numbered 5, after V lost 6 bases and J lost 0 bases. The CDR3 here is CSAPDRSSYEQYF. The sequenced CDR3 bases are TGCAGTGCCCCGGACAGGAGCTCCTACGAG.

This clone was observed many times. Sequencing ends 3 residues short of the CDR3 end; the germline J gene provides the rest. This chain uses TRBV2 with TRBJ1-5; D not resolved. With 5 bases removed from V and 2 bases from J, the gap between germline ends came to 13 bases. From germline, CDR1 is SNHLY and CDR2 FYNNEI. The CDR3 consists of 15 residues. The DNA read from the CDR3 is TGTGCCAGCAGTTACCTAGGAGTAGGCAATCAGCCC. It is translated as CASSYLGVGNQP. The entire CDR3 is CASSYLGVGNQPQHF.

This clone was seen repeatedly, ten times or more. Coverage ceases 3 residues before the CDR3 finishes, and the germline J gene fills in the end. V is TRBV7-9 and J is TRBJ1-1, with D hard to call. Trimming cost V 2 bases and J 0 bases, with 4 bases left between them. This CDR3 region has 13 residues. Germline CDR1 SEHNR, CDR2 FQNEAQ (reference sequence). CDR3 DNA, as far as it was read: TGTGCCAGCAGCTTATTTATGAACACTGAA. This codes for CASSLFMNTE. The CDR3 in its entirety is CASSLFMNTEAFF.

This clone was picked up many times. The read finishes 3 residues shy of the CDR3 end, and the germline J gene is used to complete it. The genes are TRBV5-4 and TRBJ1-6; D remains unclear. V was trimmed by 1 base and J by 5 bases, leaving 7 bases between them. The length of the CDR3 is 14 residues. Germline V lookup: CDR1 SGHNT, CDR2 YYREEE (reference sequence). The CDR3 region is CASSLPQNNSPLHF. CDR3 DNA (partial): TGTGCCAGCAGCTTGCCACAAAATAATTCACCC.

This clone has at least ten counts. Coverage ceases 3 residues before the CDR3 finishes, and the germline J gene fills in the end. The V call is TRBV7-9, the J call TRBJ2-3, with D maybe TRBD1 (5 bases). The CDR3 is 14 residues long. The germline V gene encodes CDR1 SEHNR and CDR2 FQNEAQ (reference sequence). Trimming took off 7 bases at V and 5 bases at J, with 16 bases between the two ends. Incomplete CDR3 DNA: TGTGCCAGCAACTTGGGCCAGGGTGTAGATACG. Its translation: CASNLGQGVDT. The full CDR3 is CASNLGQGVDTQYF.

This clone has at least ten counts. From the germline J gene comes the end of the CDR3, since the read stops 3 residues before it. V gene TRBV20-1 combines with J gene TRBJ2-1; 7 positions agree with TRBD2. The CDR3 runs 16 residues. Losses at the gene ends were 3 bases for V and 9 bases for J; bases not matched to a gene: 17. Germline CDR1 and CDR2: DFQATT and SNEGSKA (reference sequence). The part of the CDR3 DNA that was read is TGCAGTGCTAGCAAAATGGCAGGGCTAGCGGCCGGTGAG. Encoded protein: CSASKMAGLAAGE. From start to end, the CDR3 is CSASKMAGLAAGEQFF.

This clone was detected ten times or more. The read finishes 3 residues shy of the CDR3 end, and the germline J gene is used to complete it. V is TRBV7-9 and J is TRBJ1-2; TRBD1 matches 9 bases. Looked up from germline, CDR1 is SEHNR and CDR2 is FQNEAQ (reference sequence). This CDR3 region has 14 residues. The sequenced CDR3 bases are TGTGCCAGCAGCTTATTAAACAGGGGGCACGGC. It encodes CASSLLNRGHG. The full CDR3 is CASSLLNRGHGYTF. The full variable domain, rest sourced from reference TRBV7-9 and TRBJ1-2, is DTGVSQNPRHKITKRGQNVTFRCDPISEHNRLYWYRQTLGQGPEFLTYFQNEAQLEKSRLLSDRFSAERPKGSFSTLEIQRTEQGDSAMYLCASSLLNRGHGYTFGSGTRLTVV.

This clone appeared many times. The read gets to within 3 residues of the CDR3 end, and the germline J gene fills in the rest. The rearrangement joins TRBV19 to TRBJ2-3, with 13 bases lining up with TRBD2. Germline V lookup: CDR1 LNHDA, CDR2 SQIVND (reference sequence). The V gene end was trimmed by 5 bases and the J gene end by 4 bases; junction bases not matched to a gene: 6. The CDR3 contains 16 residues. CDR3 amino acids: CASSWTSGSGADTQYF. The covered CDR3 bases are TGTGCCAGTAGTTGGACTAGCGGGAGTGGTGCAGATACG.

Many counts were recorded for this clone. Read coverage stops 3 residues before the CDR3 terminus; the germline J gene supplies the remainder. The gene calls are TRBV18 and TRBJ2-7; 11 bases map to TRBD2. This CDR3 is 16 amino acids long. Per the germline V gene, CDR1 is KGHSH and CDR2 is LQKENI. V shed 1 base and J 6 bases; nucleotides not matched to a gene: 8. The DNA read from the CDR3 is TGTGCCAGCTCACCACGTTTAACTAGCGGGAGTGGCGAG. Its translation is CASSPRLTSGSGE. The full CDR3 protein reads CASSPRLTSGSGEQYF.

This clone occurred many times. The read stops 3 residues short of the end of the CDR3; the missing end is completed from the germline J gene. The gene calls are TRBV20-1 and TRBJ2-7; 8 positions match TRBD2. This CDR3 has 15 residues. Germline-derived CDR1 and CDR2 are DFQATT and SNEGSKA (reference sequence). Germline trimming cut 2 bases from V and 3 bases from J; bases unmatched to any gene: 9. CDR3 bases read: TGCAGTGCTAGATTTCCGGGACTAGGGTTCTACGAG. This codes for CSARFPGLGFYE. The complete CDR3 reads CSARFPGLGFYEQYF.

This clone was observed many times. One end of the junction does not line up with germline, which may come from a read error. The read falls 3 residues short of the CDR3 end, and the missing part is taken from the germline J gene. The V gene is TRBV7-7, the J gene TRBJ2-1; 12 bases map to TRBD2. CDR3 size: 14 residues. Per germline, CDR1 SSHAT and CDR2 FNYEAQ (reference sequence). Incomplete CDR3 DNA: TGTGCTAGCAGCTTGGGACTAGCGGGCAATGAG. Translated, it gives CASSLGLAGNE. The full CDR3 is CASSLGLAGNEQFF.

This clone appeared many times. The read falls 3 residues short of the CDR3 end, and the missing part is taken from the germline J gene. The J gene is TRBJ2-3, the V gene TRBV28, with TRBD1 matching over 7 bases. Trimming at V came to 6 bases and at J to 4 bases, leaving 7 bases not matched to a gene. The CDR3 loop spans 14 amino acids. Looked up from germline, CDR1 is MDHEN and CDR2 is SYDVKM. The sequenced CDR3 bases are TGTGCCAGCAGCTTACAGGGGATCTCAGATACG. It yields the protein CASSLQGISDT. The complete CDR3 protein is CASSLQGISDTQYF.